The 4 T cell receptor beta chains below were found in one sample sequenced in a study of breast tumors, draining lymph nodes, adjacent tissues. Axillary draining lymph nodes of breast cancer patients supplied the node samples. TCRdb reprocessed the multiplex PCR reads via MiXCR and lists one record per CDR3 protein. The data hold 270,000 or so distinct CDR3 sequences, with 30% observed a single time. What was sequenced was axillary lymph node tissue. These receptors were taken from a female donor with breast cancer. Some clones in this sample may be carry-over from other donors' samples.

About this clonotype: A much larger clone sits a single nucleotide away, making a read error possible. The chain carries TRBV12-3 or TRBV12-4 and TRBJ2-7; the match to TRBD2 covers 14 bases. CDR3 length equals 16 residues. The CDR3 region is CAGRLETSGRAYEQYF. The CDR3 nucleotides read TGTGCCGGCAGACTCGAGACTAGCGGGAGGGCCTACGAGCAGTACTTC.

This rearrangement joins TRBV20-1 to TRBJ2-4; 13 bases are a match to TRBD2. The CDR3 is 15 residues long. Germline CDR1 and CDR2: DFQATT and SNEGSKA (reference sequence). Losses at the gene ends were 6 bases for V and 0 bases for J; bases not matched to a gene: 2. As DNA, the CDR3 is TGCAGTGCCACTAGCGGGGGGGAAGCCAAAAACATTCAGTACTTC. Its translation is CSATSGGEAKNIQYF.

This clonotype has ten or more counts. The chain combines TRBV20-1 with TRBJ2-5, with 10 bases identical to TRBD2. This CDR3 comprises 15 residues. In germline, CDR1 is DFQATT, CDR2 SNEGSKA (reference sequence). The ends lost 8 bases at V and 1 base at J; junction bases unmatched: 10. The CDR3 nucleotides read TGCAGTACGAGTACCGGGACTAGCGTCCAAGAGACCCAGTACTTC. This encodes CSTSTGTSVQETQYF.

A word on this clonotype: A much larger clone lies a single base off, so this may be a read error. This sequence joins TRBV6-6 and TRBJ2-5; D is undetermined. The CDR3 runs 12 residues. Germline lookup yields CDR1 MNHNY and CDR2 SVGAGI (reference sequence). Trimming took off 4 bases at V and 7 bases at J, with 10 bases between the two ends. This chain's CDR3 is CASSSGPGTQYF. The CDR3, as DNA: TGTGCCAGCAGTTCGGGCCCCGGGACCCAGTACTTC.